A single sample is the source of the 9 T cell receptor beta chains below, sequenced in a study of T cell responses to AZD1222 COVID-19 vaccine. Sequencing was performed with immunoSEQ multiplex PCR; in TCRdb, only in-frame clones are kept and a portion is missing. The sample yields around 94,000 clones, approximately 90% seen once. The sample here was peripheral blood, taken on day 0 of AZD1222 vaccination. These receptors were obtained from an adult in good health.

V gene TRBV6-2 or TRBV6-3 combines with J gene TRBJ2-7; the D gene could be TRBD1 or TRBD2 (5 bases each). Germline V gene sequence: CDR1 MNHEY, CDR2 SVGEGT. The V gene lost 2 bases and the J gene lost 1 base, with 15 bases spanning the gap. CDR3 length: 16 residues. CDR3 bases: TGTGCCAGCAGTTACCCCCCCGGGGACGGTTCCTACGAGCAGTACTTC. Translating gives CASSYPPGDGSYEQYF.

The rearrangement joins TRBV10-3 to TRBJ1-1, with no clear D. Trimming removed 3 bases at V and 1 base at J, with 12 bases between. CDR3 length: 15 amino acids. CDR1 and CDR2 from the germline V gene are ENHRY and SYGVKD. This CDR3 is CAISENPGGNTEAFF. The CDR3 nucleotides read TGTGCCATCAGTGAAAATCCCGGTGGGAACACTGAAGCTTTCTTT.

The gene calls are TRBV6-5 and TRBJ2-2; the D is unclear. The CDR3 contains 14 residues. The germline V and J ends were trimmed by 2 bases and 6 bases, with 10 bases remaining between them. Germline assignment: CDR1 MNHEY and CDR2 SVGAGI. Here the CDR3 DNA reads TGTGCCAGCAGTTACAGTATAGTATCCGGGGAGCTGTTTTTT. Protein product: CASSYSIVSGELFF.

The genes are TRBV27 and TRBJ1-2; 7 bases match TRBD1. V lost 6 bases, J lost 4 bases, and 11 bases stayed unmatched. There are 15 residues in the CDR3. Germline assignment: CDR1 MNHEY and CDR2 SMNVEV (reference sequence). Here the CDR3 DNA reads TGTGCCAGCAGCCGGGGACAGCTTTTGGGCTATGGCTACACCTTC. Amino acids: CASSRGQLLGYGYTF.

V gene TRBV23-1 combines with J gene TRBJ1-3, with 8 bases lining up with TRBD1. TRBV23-1 is recorded as an ORF, its role being uncertain. The CDR3 runs to 15 residues. Trimming at V came to 7 bases and at J to 4 bases, leaving 9 bases not matched to a gene. The CDR3 sequence is CASTWTGTKGNTIYF. The CDR3 region has the DNA TGCGCCAGCACGTGGACAGGGACGAAAGGAAACACCATATATTTT.

The chain is built from TRBV6-2 or TRBV6-3 and TRBJ2-5, with D perhaps TRBD1 (6 bases). Germline values: CDR1 MNHEY, CDR2 SVGEGT. Deletions cut 4 bases from V and 4 bases from J, with 7 bases between. The CDR3 is 12 residues long. The CDR3 nucleotides read TGTGCCAGCAGTTCCAGGGGAGAGACCCAGTACTTC. Translation gives CASSSRGETQYF.

CDR3 sequence: CASSESGGSRYEQYF. The DNA for the CDR3 is TGCGCCAGCAGTGAATCCGGGGGGTCAAGATACGAGCAGTACTTC. V and J are TRBV10-2 and TRBJ2-7, with 7 bases aligning to TRBD2. CDR1 WSHSY and CDR2 SAAADI come from the germline V gene. Trimming at V came to 3 bases and at J to 4 bases, leaving 9 bases not matched to a gene. The CDR3 is made up of 15 amino acids.

The rearrangement links TRBV3-1 (or the pseudogene TRBV3-2) to TRBJ2-7; the D gene is possibly TRBD2 (5 bases). Germline CDR1 reads LGHDT; CDR2 reads YNNKEL (reference sequence). There are 15 residues in the CDR3. The ends were cut back, 2 bases at V and 5 bases at J, with 16 bases in the middle. Here the CDR3 reads CASSQRASSGDEQYF. The CDR3 nucleotides are TGTGCCAGCAGCCAAAGAGCTAGCTCTGGGGACGAGCAGTACTTC.

This clone has only a few counts. The J gene is TRBJ1-2, the V gene TRBV15; D uncertain. The CDR3 runs 17 residues. Trimming shortened V by 0 bases and J by 4 bases, and 18 bases separated the two germline ends. Germline CDR1 reads LNHNV; CDR2 reads YYDKDF (reference sequence). As DNA, the CDR3 is TGTGCCACCAGCAGAGATTATCCCAGCGGTCAACTCTATGGCTACACCTTC. It specifies CATSRDYPSGQLYGYTF.